The 17 T cell receptor beta chains presented below share a single source sample, sequenced in a study of beta chain features in type 1 diabetes. The investigators reverse transcribed all of the isolated RNA, so they sequenced expressed TCRB transcripts. The protocol was immunoSEQ multiplex PCR, while the TCRdb copy is restricted to in-frame clones and leaves out a portion. This sample yields approximately 330,000 clones, of which 8% to 13% are seen a single time; 0.015% to 0.02% belongs to the top ten. Sequencing was carried out using naive CD4+ T cells from blood. The receptor set was obtained from a woman under 40 in good health.

This clone was counted only a few times. The J gene is TRBJ2-4, the V gene TRBV4-1; 16 bases agree with TRBD2. The CDR3 consists of 17 residues. Per germline, CDR1 MGHRA and CDR2 YSYEKL. J lost 15 bases, V lost 3 bases, and 14 bases had no gene match. Written as DNA, the CDR3 is TGCGCCAGCAGCCAGTCCCCGGGACTAGCGGGAGGGCCGGATCGGTACTTC. Amino acid sequence: CASSQSPGLAGGPDRYF.

There are a few counts of this clone. The V and J genes are TRBV9 and TRBJ2-5, with D possibly matching TRBD2 (6 bases). This CDR3 has 15 amino acids. Germline values: CDR1 SGDLS, CDR2 YYNGEE. With 0 bases removed from V and 0 bases from J, the gap between germline ends came to 9 bases. CDR3 loop: CASSVGGVDQETQYF. The CDR3 nucleotides are TGTGCCAGCAGCGTAGGGGGGGTGGACCAAGAGACCCAGTACTTC.

Here the CDR3 reads CASSLTGVSADTQYF. The CDR3 bases are TGTGCCAGCAGCTTAACGGGAGTCTCCGCAGATACGCAGTATTTT. The chain links TRBV7-2 to TRBJ2-3; D may be TRBD2 (6 bases). The CDR3 has 15 residues. Looked up from germline, CDR1 is SGHTA and CDR2 is FQGNSA. Trimming shortened V by 2 bases and J by 4 bases, and 13 bases separated the two germline ends.

This clone was recorded a few times. CDR3 residues: CASNPGLVNEQFF. The CDR3 DNA reads as TGTGCCAGTAATCCAGGTTTGGTCAATGAGCAGTTCTTC. The chain is built from TRBV19 and TRBJ2-1, with no clear D. The CDR3 runs 13 residues. Germline-derived CDR1 and CDR2 are LNHDA and SQIVND (reference sequence). The V and J ends lost 7 bases and 6 bases respectively, with 13 bases between them.

The chain couples TRBV7-3 to TRBJ2-2; a weak D match, TRBD1 (6 bases). V lost 5 bases and J lost 8, with 12 bases in between. Germline V gene lookup returns CDR1 SGHTA and CDR2 FQGTGA. This CDR3 has 13 amino acids. The CDR3 nucleotides are TGTGCCAGCAGCCGAACCGGGACAGGGGAGCTGTTTTTT. Amino acid sequence: CASSRTGTGELFF.

As for this clone: One junction end disagrees with the germline gene, perhaps due to a read error. The chain has TRBV7-7 and TRBJ2-5, with TRBD1 matching 12 bases. CDR1 and CDR2 (germline): SSHAT, FNYEAQ (reference sequence). This CDR3 spans 16 amino acids. The CDR3 sequence is CASSSRDRGPQETQYF. For the CDR3, the DNA is TGTGCTAGCAGCTCCCGGGACAGGGGGCCCCAAGAGACCCAGTACTTC. Combining the CDR3 with reference TRBV7-7 and TRBJ2-5 gives the whole variable domain GAGVSQSPRYKVTKRGQDVTLRCDPISSHATLYWYQQALGQGPEFLTYFNYEAQPDKSGLPSDRFSAERPEGSISTLTIQRTEQRDSAMYRCASSSRDRGPQETQYFGPGTRLLVL.

This clone was detected a few times. The J gene is TRBJ2-7, the V gene TRBV4-3, with D tentatively TRBD2 (5 bases). The CDR3 contains 15 residues. In germline, CDR1 is LGHNA, CDR2 YSLEER. Trimming stripped 1 base from V and 2 bases from J, with 12 bases between. This CDR3 is CASSQVRGRTYEQYF. The CDR3 nucleotides read TGCGCCAGCAGCCAAGTCCGCGGGCGGACCTACGAGCAGTACTTC.

V and J are TRBV18 and TRBJ1-1, with D possibly matching TRBD1 (5 bases). CDR1 and CDR2 (germline): KGHSH, LQKENI. V shed 3 bases and J shed 10 bases, with 24 bases lying between them. CDR3 length equals 16 residues. CDR3 region: CASSPEIVPSHQGAFF. CDR3 nucleotide sequence: TGTGCCAGCTCACCTGAAATCGTCCCATCCCATCAGGGAGCTTTCTTT.

Written as DNA, the CDR3 is TGTGCCAGTAGTATAGTCCCCGTTCGCAATGAGCAGTTCTTC. It is translated as CASSIVPVRNEQFF. V usage is TRBV19 and J usage is TRBJ2-1; D gene unclear. Trimming stripped 1 base from V and 6 bases from J, with 10 bases between. The CDR3 loop spans 14 amino acids. Germline V gene sequence: CDR1 LNHDA, CDR2 SQIVND (reference sequence).

This clone was seen a few times. The rearrangement joins TRBV2 to TRBJ2-3; 9 bases are shared with TRBD1. The germline CDR1 and CDR2 sequences are SNHLY and FYNNEI. Trimming cost V 8 bases and J 5 bases; bases outside gene matches: 8. This CDR3 spans 14 amino acids. The CDR3 coding sequence is TGTGCCAGCGGGAGGACAGGGGTCGTAGATACGCAGTATTTT. It encodes CASGRTGVVDTQYF.

The rearrangement links TRBV28 to TRBJ2-1, with 7 nucleotides matching TRBD2. Per the germline V gene, CDR1 is MDHEN and CDR2 is SYDVKM. After removal of 5 bases from V and 7 bases from J, the junction contained 14 bases not matched to a gene. This CDR3 region has 16 residues. CDR3 DNA sequence: TGTGCCAGCAGTGCCCTCCCAGCGGGGAGTTCGAATGAGCAGTTCTTC. This codes for CASSALPAGSSNEQFF.

This clone was observed a handful of times. This sequence joins TRBV28 and TRBJ2-5; D is undetermined. V was cut by 2 bases and J by 7 bases, with 8 bases left in between. CDR1 MDHEN and CDR2 SYDVKM come from the germline V gene. The CDR3 runs to 12 residues. The CDR3 DNA follows: TGTGCCAGCAGTTTACGGGTCGGGACCCAGTACTTC. It codes for CASSLRVGTQYF. The full variable domain, with the rest looked up from reference TRBV28 and TRBJ2-5, is DVKVTQSSRYLVKRTGEKVFLECVQDMDHENMFWYRQDPGLGLRLIYFSYDVKMKEKGDIPEGYSVSREKKERFSLILESASTNQTSMYLCASSLRVGTQYFGPGTRLLVL.

This chain connects TRBV9 to TRBJ2-2, with D tentatively TRBD1 (6 bases). The CDR3 is made up of 16 amino acids. Germline CDR1 SGDLS, CDR2 YYNGEE. V lost 2 bases and J 0 bases, leaving 11 bases between the germline ends. The CDR3 is CASSVGTRPNTGELFF. The CDR3 DNA follows: TGTGCCAGCAGCGTGGGGACACGCCCGAACACCGGGGAGCTGTTTTTT.

J is TRBJ2-3 and V is TRBV25-1; D may be TRBD2 (7 bases). Germline V gives CDR1 MGHDK, CDR2 SYGVNS. The CDR3 length is 15 residues. Trimming shortened V by 7 bases and J by 6 bases, and 20 bases separated the two germline ends. The CDR3 nucleotides are TGTGCCAGCAAGGGGGGGAAACGTTATGGGGATACGCAGTATTTT. It yields the protein CASKGGKRYGDTQYF.

The V and J genes are TRBV7-2 and TRBJ2-1, with 8 bases identical to TRBD2. The CDR3 is made up of 15 amino acids. The V gene's germline CDR1 is SGHTA and CDR2 FQGNSA. V lost 6 bases and J lost 8; bases outside the gene matches: 12. The CDR3 DNA follows: TGTGCCAGCAGAAAAAGCGGGAGTCTATTCGATGAGCAGTTCTTC. This gives the protein CASRKSGSLFDEQFF.

This clone was seen more than once but under ten times. This chain connects TRBV6-5 to TRBJ2-7; D is possibly TRBD2 (7 bases). V was pared by 1 base and J by 4 bases, with 11 bases between. Germline V gene lookup returns CDR1 MNHEY and CDR2 SVGAGI. This CDR3 spans 14 amino acids. This CDR3 reads CASSYLRGGYEQYF. As DNA, the CDR3 is TGTGCCAGCAGTTACTTGAGGGGGGGATACGAGCAGTACTTC.

The chain recombines TRBV6-5 with TRBJ1-5; D is unresolved. The CDR3 has 16 residues. Trimming cost V 0 bases and J 2 bases, with 11 bases left between them. Germline CDR1 is MNHEY and CDR2 is SVGAGI. CDR3 amino acids: CASSYSMEAGNQPQHF. For the CDR3, the DNA is TGTGCCAGCAGTTACTCGATGGAGGCGGGCAATCAGCCCCAGCATTTT.